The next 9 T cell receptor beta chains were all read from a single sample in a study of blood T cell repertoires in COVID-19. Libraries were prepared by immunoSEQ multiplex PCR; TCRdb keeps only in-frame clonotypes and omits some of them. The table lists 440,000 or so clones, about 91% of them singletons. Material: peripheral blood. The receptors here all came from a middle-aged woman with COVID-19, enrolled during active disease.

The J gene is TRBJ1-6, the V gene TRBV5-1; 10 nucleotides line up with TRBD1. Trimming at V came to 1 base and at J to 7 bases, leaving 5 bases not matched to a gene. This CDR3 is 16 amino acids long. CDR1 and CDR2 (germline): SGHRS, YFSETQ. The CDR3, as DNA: TGCGCCAGCAGCTTGCGACAGGGGGCAGAAAATTCACCCCTCCACTTT. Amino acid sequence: CASSLRQGAENSPLHF.

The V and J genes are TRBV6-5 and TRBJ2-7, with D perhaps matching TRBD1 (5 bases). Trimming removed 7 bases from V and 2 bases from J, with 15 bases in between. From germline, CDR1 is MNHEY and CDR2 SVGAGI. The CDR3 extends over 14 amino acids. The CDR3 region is CASIRGHSAYEQYF. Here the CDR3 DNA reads TGTGCCAGCATAAGGGGCCATTCAGCCTACGAGCAGTACTTC.

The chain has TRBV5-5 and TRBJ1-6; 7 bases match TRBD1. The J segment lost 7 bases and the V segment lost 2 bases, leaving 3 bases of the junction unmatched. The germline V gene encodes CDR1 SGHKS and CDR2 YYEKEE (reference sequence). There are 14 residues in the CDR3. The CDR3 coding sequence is TGTGCCAGCAGCTTTGGGACAGTCAATTCACCCCTCCACTTT. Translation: CASSFGTVNSPLHF.

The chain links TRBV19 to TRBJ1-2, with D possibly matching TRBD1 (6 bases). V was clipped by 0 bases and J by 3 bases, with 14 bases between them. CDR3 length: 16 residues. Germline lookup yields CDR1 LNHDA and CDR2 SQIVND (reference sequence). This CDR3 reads CASSIDRRGIDYGYTF. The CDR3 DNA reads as TGTGCCAGTAGTATAGACCGCAGGGGTATCGACTATGGCTACACCTTC.

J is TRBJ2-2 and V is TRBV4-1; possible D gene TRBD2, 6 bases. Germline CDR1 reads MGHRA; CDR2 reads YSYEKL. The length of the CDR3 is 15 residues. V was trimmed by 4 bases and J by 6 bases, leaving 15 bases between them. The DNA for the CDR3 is TGCGCCAGCAGCCTCGACCTAGCGCGATCCGGGGAGCTGTTTTTT. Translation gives CASSLDLARSGELFF.

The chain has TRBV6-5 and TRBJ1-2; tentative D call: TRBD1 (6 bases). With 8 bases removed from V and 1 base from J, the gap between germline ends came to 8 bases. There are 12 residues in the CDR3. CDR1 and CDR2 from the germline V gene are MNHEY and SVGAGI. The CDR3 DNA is TGTGCCAGCCACAGGGATAACTATGGCTACACCTTC. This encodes CASHRDNYGYTF.

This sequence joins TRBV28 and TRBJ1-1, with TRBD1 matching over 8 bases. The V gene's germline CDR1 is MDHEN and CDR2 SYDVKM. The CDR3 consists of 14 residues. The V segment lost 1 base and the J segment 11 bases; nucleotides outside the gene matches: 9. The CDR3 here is CASSLSAGGSPAFF. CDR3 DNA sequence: TGTGCCAGCAGTTTATCGGCAGGGGGCAGTCCGGCTTTCTTT.

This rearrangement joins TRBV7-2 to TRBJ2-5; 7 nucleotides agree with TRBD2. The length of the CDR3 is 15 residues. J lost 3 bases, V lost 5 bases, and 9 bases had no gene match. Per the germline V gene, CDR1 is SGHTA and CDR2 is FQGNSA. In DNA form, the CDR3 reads TGTGCCAGCAGCCCCCATGCTGGGGGGGAAGAGACCCAGTACTTC. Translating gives CASSPHAGGEETQYF.

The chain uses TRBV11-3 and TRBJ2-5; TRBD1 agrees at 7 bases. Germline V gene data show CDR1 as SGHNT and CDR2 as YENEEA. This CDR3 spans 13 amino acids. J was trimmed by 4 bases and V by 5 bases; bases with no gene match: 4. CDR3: CASSTTGAETQYF. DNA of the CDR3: TGTGCCAGCAGCACCACAGGGGCAGAGACCCAGTACTTC. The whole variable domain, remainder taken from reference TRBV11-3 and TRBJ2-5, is EAGVVQSPRYKIIEKKQPVAFWCNPISGHNTLYWYLQNLGQGPELLIRYENEEAVDDSQLPKDRFSAERLKGVDSTLKIQPAELGDSAVYLCASSTTGAETQYFGPGTRLLVL.